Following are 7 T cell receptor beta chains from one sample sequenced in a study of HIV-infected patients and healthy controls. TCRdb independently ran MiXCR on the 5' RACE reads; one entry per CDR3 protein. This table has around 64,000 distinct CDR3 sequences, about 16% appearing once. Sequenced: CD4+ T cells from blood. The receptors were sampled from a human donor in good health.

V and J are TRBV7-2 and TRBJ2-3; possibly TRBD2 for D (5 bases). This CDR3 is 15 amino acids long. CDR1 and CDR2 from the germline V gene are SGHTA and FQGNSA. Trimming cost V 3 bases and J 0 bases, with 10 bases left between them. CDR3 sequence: CASSFGGRSTDTQYF. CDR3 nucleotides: TGTGCCAGCAGCTTCGGCGGGCGAAGCACAGATACGCAGTATTTT. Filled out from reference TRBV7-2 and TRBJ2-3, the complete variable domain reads GAGVSQSPSNKVTEKGKDVELRCDPISGHTALYWYRQSLGQGLEFLIYFQGNSAPDKSGLPSDRFSAERTGGSVSTLTIQRTQQEDSAVYLCASSFGGRSTDTQYFGPGTRLTVL.

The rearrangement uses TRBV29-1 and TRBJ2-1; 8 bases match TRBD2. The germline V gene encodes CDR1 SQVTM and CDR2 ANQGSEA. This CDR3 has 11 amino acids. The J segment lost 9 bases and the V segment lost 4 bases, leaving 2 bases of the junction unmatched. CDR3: CSVVGRVEQFF. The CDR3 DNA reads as TGCAGCGTTGTCGGGAGGGTTGAGCAGTTCTTC.

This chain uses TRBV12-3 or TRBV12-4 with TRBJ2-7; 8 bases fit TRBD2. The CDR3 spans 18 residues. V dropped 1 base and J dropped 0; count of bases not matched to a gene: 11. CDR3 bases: TGTGCCAGCAGTTTAGTGTACAGCGGGGGCCCTAACTCCTACGAGCAGTACTTC. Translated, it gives CASSLVYSGGPNSYEQYF.

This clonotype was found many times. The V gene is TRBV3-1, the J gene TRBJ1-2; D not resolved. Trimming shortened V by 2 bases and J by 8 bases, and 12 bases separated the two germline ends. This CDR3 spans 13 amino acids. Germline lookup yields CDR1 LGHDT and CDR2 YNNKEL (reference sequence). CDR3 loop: CASSQLLGSGYTF. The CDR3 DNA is TGTGCCAGCAGCCAATTGCTAGGGTCGGGCTACACCTTC.

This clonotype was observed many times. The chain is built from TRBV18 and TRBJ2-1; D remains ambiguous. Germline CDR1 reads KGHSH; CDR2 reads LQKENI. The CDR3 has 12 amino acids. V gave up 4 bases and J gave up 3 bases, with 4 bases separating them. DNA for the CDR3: TGTGCCAGCTCACGGGACTACAATGAGCAGTTCTTC. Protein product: CASSRDYNEQFF. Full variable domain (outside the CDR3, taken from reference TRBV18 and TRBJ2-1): NAGVMQNPRHLVRRRGQEARLRCSPMKGHSHVYWYRQLPEEGLKFMVYLQKENIIDESGMPKERFSAEFPKEGPSILRIQQVVRGDSAAYFCASSRDYNEQFFGPGTRLTVL.

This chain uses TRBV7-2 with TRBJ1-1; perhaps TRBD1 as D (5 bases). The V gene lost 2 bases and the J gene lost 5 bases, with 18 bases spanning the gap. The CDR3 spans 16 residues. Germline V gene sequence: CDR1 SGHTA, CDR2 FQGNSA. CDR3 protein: CASSLRDLNRGTEAFF. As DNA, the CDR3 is TGTGCCAGCAGCTTACGGGACCTCAACCGGGGAACTGAAGCTTTCTTT.

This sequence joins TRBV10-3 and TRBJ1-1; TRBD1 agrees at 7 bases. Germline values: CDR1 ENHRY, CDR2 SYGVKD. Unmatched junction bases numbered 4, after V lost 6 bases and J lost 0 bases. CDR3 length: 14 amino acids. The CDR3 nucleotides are TGTGCCATCAGGGGACAGACCATGAACACTGAAGCTTTCTTT. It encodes CAIRGQTMNTEAFF.